This T cell receptor beta chain was profiled in a study of metastatic and nonmetastatic thyroid tumors. Study-level background: Malignant and benign thyroid patients had repertoires compared in peripheral blood and tumor or nodule tissue.

Per the authors' pipeline: The study took CDR3 differences across clinicopathological groups and made a distant-metastasis classifier for papillary thyroid cancer from them. TCRdb redid the clone calls on the PCR reads using MiXCR. The V and J calls and clone size come from TCRdb's table, not from the authors' own analysis. The sample has approximately 21,000 clones, 20% to 25% seen once. Not a single patient had been given any form of treatment at any point before undergoing thyroid surgery. Broader study findings: It was reported that TCR beta diversity was significantly higher in malignant thyroid tumors than benign nodules, in blood and tumor.

This clone was seen at least ten times. Its specificity is not known. This clonotype was obtained from a male donor with papillary thyroid cancer or a benign thyroid nodule (not recorded which). Some clones in this sample may be carry-over from other donors' samples. Sample: blood.

CDR3 in DNA: TGTGCCACCAGCAAAACTAAATCGACAGGGACCTACGAGCAGTACTTC. This encodes CATSKTKSTGTYEQYF. The chain employs TRBV15 and TRBJ2-7, with TRBD1 matching 7 bases. The trim removed 4 bases at V and 2 bases at J, leaving 11 bases unmatched. Germline assignment: CDR1 LNHNV and CDR2 YYDKDF (reference sequence). The CDR3 runs to 16 residues. Full variable domain (rest looked up from reference TRBV15 and TRBJ2-7): DAMVIQNPRYQVTQFGKPVTLSCSQTLNHNVMYWYQQKSSQAPKLLFHYYDKDFNNEADTPDNFQSRRPNTSFCFLDIRSPGLGDTAMYLCATSKTKSTGTYEQYFGPGTRLTVT.